This T cell receptor beta chain was sequenced in a study of human T cells and chemical hapten exposure. Study-level background: The variation in per-sample TCR yields arose mainly from small differences in pooled library volumes.

This clonotype appeared many times. The target antigen is unknown. TCRdb reprocessed the RACE reads via MiXCR and lists one record per CDR3 protein. The repertoire holds 240,000 or so distinct CDR3 sequences, with about 8.6% as singletons. The CDR3 has 13 amino acids. CDR1 is MNHEY and CDR2 is SMNVEV in the germline V gene (reference sequence). The V and J ends lost 6 bases and 1 base respectively, with 8 bases between them. The study's findings and limits: The study found that DPC sensitization did not change TCRs above 1 in 1000 frequency.

Time point meaning: pre-sensitization, week 0. Treatment meaning: therapeutic diphenylcyclopropenone sensitization with weekly scalp DPC. The chain is built from TRBV27 and TRBJ2-3; possibly TRBD2 for D (5 bases). This TCR came from a woman aged 40 to 55 with alopecia areata. Some clones in this sample may be carry-over from other donors' samples. Specimen: whole blood, collected in connection with sensitization to the hapten diphenylcyclopropenone (DPC). This chain's CDR3 is CASRTGGTDTQYF. The CDR3 region has the DNA TGTGCCAGCAGAACCGGGGGCACAGATACGCAGTATTTT.